This is a list of T cell receptor beta chains from one sample in a study of blood T cell repertoires in COVID-19. Measured with immunoSEQ multiplex PCR; TCRdb has only the in-frame clones, and not every one. Here the sample spans 100,000 to 120,000 clones, approximately 68% being singletons. Material: peripheral blood. These receptors were obtained from a woman aged 60-75 years with acute or convalescent COVID-19. Both conserved end residues are part of each CDR3. A D gene is named only where the DNA matches it firmly.

CDR3aa	d_gene	v_gene	j_gene
CASSVRPTRGEAFF	-	TRBV9	TRBJ1-1
CASSSGTGYHEQYF	TRBD1	TRBV19	TRBJ2-7
CASSSPRDRSSYNSPLHF	TRBD1	TRBV9	TRBJ1-6
CASSSDRVNSGNTIYF	TRBD1	TRBV5-4	TRBJ1-3
CASSVTGQGNEKLFF	TRBD1	TRBV9	TRBJ1-4
CAWTKGVPNYGYTF	-	TRBV30	TRBJ1-2
CASSQGTGVRETQYF	TRBD1	TRBV5-4	TRBJ2-5
CASTDREVSGELFF	-	TRBV2	TRBJ2-2
CASSHEGTVQETQYF	TRBD1	TRBV7-9	TRBJ2-5
CASSSTTGVNTEAFF	TRBD1	TRBV5-1	TRBJ1-1
CATRSPQANTGELFF	-	TRBV24-1	TRBJ2-2
CASSRELQGLYSGNTIYF	TRBD1	TRBV6-2/TRBV6-3	TRBJ1-3
CASSLRTGSPTEAFF	-	TRBV5-1	TRBJ1-1
CASSQPGQGGNSPLHF	TRBD1	TRBV28	TRBJ1-6
CASSVGLAGGAETQYF	TRBD2	TRBV9	TRBJ2-5
CASNPFRSWTNTF	-	TRBV11-2	TRBJ1-2
CASSQGGTSNQPQHF	-	TRBV4-1	TRBJ1-5
CATGSGGVSGANVLTF	TRBD2	TRBV5-1	TRBJ2-6
CASSPDRGDTEAFF	TRBD1	TRBV6-5	TRBJ1-1
CASKGTGDSGELFF	TRBD1	TRBV19	TRBJ2-2